The clone carrying this T cell receptor beta chain was observed a few times. Its antigen is still unknown. This sample was taken from a study of long-term antiretroviral therapy in people with HIV. Survey-level immunoSEQ v3.0 assays were run. Produced via immunoSEQ multiplex PCR; TCRdb's table is partial and in-frame only. The sample includes about 11,000 clones, approximately 85% of them seen just once. Study conclusions and caveats: Clonal expansions arising prior to ART prevailed in the repertoire at every time point. Documentation of ART adherence, viral resistance or therapy changes was absent.

Per germline, CDR1 SGHVS and CDR2 FNYEAQ. The CDR3 runs to 14 residues. Trimming left V 3 bases short and J 4 bases short, with 10 bases between. The TCR sequence derives from a man between 40 and 49 years old with HIV. The chain recombines TRBV7-6 with TRBJ1-3; the D gene is possibly TRBD1 (5 bases). The sample consisted of unsorted PBMCs, taken 1.8 years after starting antiretroviral therapy. The CDR3 region has the DNA TGTGCCAGCAGCTTGGGGGAAAAGGGAAACACCATATATTTT. It codes for CASSLGEKGNTIYF.